This is a list of T cell receptor beta chains from one sample in a study of T cell repertoires in cytomegalovirus infection. TCRdb re-derived calls from the reads in MiXCR, one entry per CDR3 protein. Found here are hundreds of thousands of distinct CDR3 sequences, about 33% of them singletons; the top ten hold around an eighth. No antigen has been assigned to these receptors. The sample consisted of cultured CD8+ T cells from PBMCs, taken from culture after CMV antigen stimulation. All receptors come from a human donor in good health (CMV status not recorded). Some clones in this sample may be carry-over from other donors' samples. Each CDR3 is given with its conserved first and last residue. Each record gives: V gene, clone size, J gene, D gene, CDR3 protein, CDR3 DNA. The D gene is left open where the match is weak. Clone size is given for some rows only: seen once, a few or many times, or a class if the clone is expanded.

v_gene: TRBV9; abundance: few; j_gene: TRBJ2-3; d_gene: TRBD2; CDR3aa: CASSARAGVTDTQYF; CDR3nt: TGTGCCAGCAGCGCGAGGGCGGGGGTCACAGATACGCAGTATTTT
v_gene: TRBV10-3; abundance: -; j_gene: TRBJ2-2; d_gene: TRBD1; CDR3aa: CAITGQVNTGELFF; CDR3nt: TGTGCCATCACTGGACAGGTGAACACCGGGGAGCTGTTTTTT
v_gene: TRBV20-1; abundance: once; j_gene: TRBJ1-1; d_gene: -; CDR3aa: CSARDRPRGPEAFF; CDR3nt: TGCAGTGCTAGAGATCGACCCCGGGGCCCTGAAGCTTTCTTT
v_gene: TRBV6-6; abundance: -; j_gene: TRBJ2-2; d_gene: TRBD2; CDR3aa: CASSYPKGLAGSPTGELFF; CDR3nt: TGTGCCAGCAGTTACCCAAAGGGACTAGCGGGTAGCCCCACCGGGGAGCTGTTTTTT
v_gene: TRBV19; abundance: few; j_gene: TRBJ1-2; d_gene: -; CDR3aa: CASSILTPLGLGYTF; CDR3nt: TGTGCCAGTAGTATTCTCACCCCCCTAGGCCTTGGCTACACCTTC
v_gene: TRBV2; abundance: -; j_gene: TRBJ1-2; d_gene: -; CDR3aa: CAGSTVPNYGYTF; CDR3nt: TGTGCCGGGTCGACAGTCCCTAACTATGGCTACACCTTC
v_gene: TRBV19; abundance: few; j_gene: TRBJ2-7; d_gene: -; CDR3aa: CASSIALASYEQYF; CDR3nt: TGTGCCAGTAGTATAGCACTAGCCTCCTACGAGCAGTACTTC
v_gene: TRBV7-2; abundance: many; j_gene: TRBJ1-6; d_gene: TRBD1; CDR3aa: CASSPQPRGQYNSPLHF; CDR3nt: TGTGCCAGCAGCCCTCAGCCCCGGGGACAGTATAATTCACCCCTCCACTTT
v_gene: TRBV7-6; abundance: few; j_gene: TRBJ2-4; d_gene: -; CDR3aa: CASRAGNDIQYF; CDR3nt: TGTGCCAGCAGGGCCGGGAACGACATTCAGTACTTC
v_gene: TRBV27; abundance: few; j_gene: TRBJ2-1; d_gene: -; CDR3aa: CASSPGTQYNEQFF; CDR3nt: TGTGCCAGCAGTCCCGGGACACAGTACAATGAGCAGTTCTTC
v_gene: TRBV11-2; abundance: -; j_gene: TRBJ2-7; d_gene: TRBD1; CDR3aa: CASSLSEQGSHEQYF; CDR3nt: TGTGCCAGCAGCTTAAGCGAACAGGGGTCTCACGAGCAGTACTTC
v_gene: TRBV11-2; abundance: -; j_gene: TRBJ1-1; d_gene: TRBD1; CDR3aa: CASSLVSTDRDILNTEAFF; CDR3nt: TGTGCCAGCAGCTTAGTTTCAACGGACAGGGACATTTTGAACACTGAAGCTTTCTTT
v_gene: TRBV6-2/TRBV6-3; abundance: -; j_gene: TRBJ2-3; d_gene: -; CDR3aa: CASSYWGTSTDTQYF; CDR3nt: TGTGCCAGCAGTTACTGGGGGACTAGCACAGATACGCAGTATTTT
v_gene: TRBV7-2; abundance: few; j_gene: TRBJ2-1; d_gene: -; CDR3aa: CASSLEVRGYNEQFF; CDR3nt: TGTGCCAGCAGCTTAGAGGTCAGGGGATACAATGAGCAGTTCTTC
v_gene: TRBV7-6; abundance: -; j_gene: TRBJ2-2; d_gene: TRBD2; CDR3aa: CASPQGLAGPHTGELFF; CDR3nt: TGTGCCAGCCCTCAAGGGCTAGCGGGACCGCACACCGGGGAGCTGTTTTTT
v_gene: TRBV27; abundance: -; j_gene: TRBJ1-1; d_gene: -; CDR3aa: CASSLPGGTNTEAFF; CDR3nt: TGTGCCAGCAGTTTACCCGGGGGTACGAACACTGAAGCTTTCTTT
v_gene: TRBV28; abundance: -; j_gene: TRBJ2-1; d_gene: -; CDR3aa: CASSSYLTRNEQFF; CDR3nt: TGTGCCAGCAGTTCATACCTCACCCGCAATGAGCAGTTCTTC
v_gene: TRBV29-1; abundance: once; j_gene: TRBJ2-7; d_gene: -; CDR3aa: CSVAGHEQYF; CDR3nt: TGCAGCGTTGCCGGGCACGAGCAGTACTTC
v_gene: TRBV27; abundance: -; j_gene: TRBJ2-2; d_gene: -; CDR3aa: CASSSYRELFF; CDR3nt: TGTGCCAGCAGTTCGTACCGGGAGCTGTTTTTT
v_gene: TRBV28; abundance: -; j_gene: TRBJ2-2; d_gene: -; CDR3aa: CASSASPGVNTGELFF; CDR3nt: TGTGCCAGCAGTGCCAGTCCGGGGGTAAACACCGGGGAGCTGTTTTTT
v_gene: TRBV27; abundance: -; j_gene: TRBJ2-6; d_gene: -; CDR3aa: CASSSDSTGANVLTF; CDR3nt: TGTGCCAGCAGTTCGGACAGCACTGGGGCCAACGTCCTGACTTTC
v_gene: TRBV7-9; abundance: -; j_gene: TRBJ1-1; d_gene: -; CDR3aa: CASSFGQSLAFF; CDR3nt: TGTGCCAGCAGCTTTGGACAGTCTTTGGCTTTCTTT
v_gene: TRBV6-6; abundance: -; j_gene: TRBJ2-1; d_gene: TRBD2; CDR3aa: CASSSVSLTSGGPNEQFF; CDR3nt: TGTGCCAGCAGTTCCGTCTCTTTGACTAGCGGGGGGCCTAATGAGCAGTTCTTC
v_gene: TRBV24-1; abundance: -; j_gene: TRBJ2-1; d_gene: TRBD2; CDR3aa: CATSDWGSGVQGQFF; CDR3nt: TGTGCCACCAGTGATTGGGGTAGCGGGGTACAGGGGCAGTTCTTC
v_gene: TRBV7-9; abundance: -; j_gene: TRBJ1-1; d_gene: -; CDR3aa: CASSRTGGAGVNTEAFF; CDR3nt: TGTGCCAGCAGCCGAACCGGGGGGGCAGGAGTGAACACTGAAGCTTTCTTT
v_gene: TRBV19; abundance: -; j_gene: TRBJ1-5; d_gene: -; CDR3aa: CASSIPLQPQHF; CDR3nt: TGTGCCAGTAGTATACCCCTCCAGCCCCAGCATTTT
v_gene: TRBV7-8; abundance: many; j_gene: TRBJ2-5; d_gene: -; CDR3aa: CASSLEGVTAETQYF; CDR3nt: TGTGCCAGCAGCTTAGAAGGGGTTACGGCGGAGACCCAGTACTTC
v_gene: TRBV15; abundance: few; j_gene: TRBJ2-4; d_gene: TRBD1; CDR3aa: CATSRDRGAKNIQYF; CDR3nt: TGTGCCACCAGCAGGGACAGGGGTGCCAAAAACATTCAGTACTTC
v_gene: TRBV3-1; abundance: -; j_gene: TRBJ2-3; d_gene: -; CDR3aa: CASSQELFFSSTDTQYF; CDR3nt: TGTGCCAGCAGCCAAGAATTATTTTTCTCTAGCACAGATACGCAGTATTTT
v_gene: TRBV12-3/TRBV12-4; abundance: -; j_gene: TRBJ2-1; d_gene: TRBD2; CDR3aa: CASSHSSGGALNEQFF; CDR3nt: TGTGCCAGCAGCCATTCTAGCGGGGGGGCCCTCAATGAGCAGTTCTTC
v_gene: TRBV7-6; abundance: many; j_gene: TRBJ2-3; d_gene: -; CDR3aa: CASSLDYISQGSTDTQYF; CDR3nt: TGTGCCAGCAGCTTAGATTACATTAGTCAGGGGAGCACAGATACGCAGTATTTT
v_gene: TRBV6-2/TRBV6-3; abundance: once; j_gene: TRBJ2-1; d_gene: TRBD1; CDR3aa: CASSYVGQGIYNEQFF; CDR3nt: TGTGCCAGCAGTTACGTCGGACAGGGCATATACAATGAGCAGTTCTTC
v_gene: TRBV6-1; abundance: -; j_gene: TRBJ2-7; d_gene: -; CDR3aa: CASNRGRIHEQYF; CDR3nt: TGTGCCAGCAATAGGGGAAGGATCCACGAGCAGTACTTC
v_gene: TRBV25-1; abundance: -; j_gene: TRBJ2-1; d_gene: TRBD2; CDR3aa: CASSEPLAGTEVSNEQFF; CDR3nt: TGTGCCAGCAGTGAACCACTAGCGGGGACCGAAGTTTCAAATGAGCAGTTCTTC
v_gene: TRBV7-2; abundance: many; j_gene: TRBJ2-3; d_gene: -; CDR3aa: CASSPLSLRDTQYF; CDR3nt: TGTGCCAGCAGCCCGTTGAGCCTCCGAGATACGCAGTATTTT
v_gene: TRBV7-6; abundance: many; j_gene: TRBJ1-2; d_gene: TRBD1; CDR3aa: CASSSRQGPFRF; CDR3nt: TGTGCCAGCAGCAGCCGACAGGGGCCCTTTCGGTTC
v_gene: TRBV7-2; abundance: -; j_gene: TRBJ2-7; d_gene: -; CDR3aa: CASRLEASGSYEQYF; CDR3nt: TGTGCCAGCAGATTAGAGGCTAGTGGGTCCTACGAGCAGTACTTC
v_gene: TRBV27; abundance: few; j_gene: TRBJ1-1; d_gene: -; CDR3aa: CASMRVMNTEAFF; CDR3nt: TGTGCCAGCATGAGGGTCATGAACACTGAAGCTTTCTTT
v_gene: TRBV6-2/TRBV6-3; abundance: -; j_gene: TRBJ1-2; d_gene: -; CDR3aa: CASSYPDVAYGYTF; CDR3nt: TGTGCCAGCAGTTACCCCGACGTGGCCTATGGCTACACCTTC
v_gene: TRBV5-5; abundance: few; j_gene: TRBJ2-5; d_gene: TRBD2; CDR3aa: CASSLGGGVRETQYF; CDR3nt: TGTGCCAGCAGCTTAGGCGGGGGGGTCCGGGAGACCCAGTACTTC
v_gene: TRBV20-1; abundance: few; j_gene: TRBJ2-7; d_gene: -; CDR3aa: CSAPLGGLYEQYF; CDR3nt: TGCAGTGCCCCACTAGGGGGGTTATACGAGCAGTACTTC
v_gene: TRBV4-3; abundance: few; j_gene: TRBJ1-1; d_gene: TRBD1; CDR3aa: CASSPGQGAITEAFF; CDR3nt: TGCGCCAGCAGCCCGGGACAGGGGGCAATAACTGAAGCTTTCTTT
v_gene: TRBV7-9; abundance: few; j_gene: TRBJ1-5; d_gene: -; CDR3aa: CASSLGRAGRQPQHF; CDR3nt: TGTGCCAGCAGCTTGGGGCGGGCAGGGAGACAGCCCCAGCATTTT
v_gene: TRBV28; abundance: -; j_gene: TRBJ2-1; d_gene: -; CDR3aa: CASIAAGTYNEQFF; CDR3nt: TGTGCCAGCATCGCGGCGGGGACCTACAATGAGCAGTTCTTC
v_gene: TRBV7-6; abundance: many; j_gene: TRBJ2-3; d_gene: TRBD2; CDR3aa: CASSQGLASTDTQYF; CDR3nt: TGTGCCAGCAGCCAAGGACTAGCGAGCACAGATACGCAGTATTTT
v_gene: TRBV7-9; abundance: -; j_gene: TRBJ2-1; d_gene: TRBD2; CDR3aa: CASSLEASGDYEQFF; CDR3nt: TGTGCCAGCAGCTTAGAGGCTAGCGGGGATTATGAGCAGTTCTTC
v_gene: TRBV3-1; abundance: once; j_gene: TRBJ2-4; d_gene: TRBD1; CDR3aa: CVSSQDGTDKNIQYF; CDR3nt: TGTGTCAGCAGCCAAGATGGGACAGACAAAAACATTCAGTACTTC
v_gene: TRBV28; abundance: -; j_gene: TRBJ2-1; d_gene: TRBD2; CDR3aa: CASSPTSFPPFF; CDR3nt: TGTGCCAGCAGCCCGACTAGCTTCCCGCCGTTCTTC
v_gene: TRBV12-5; abundance: -; j_gene: TRBJ1-1; d_gene: -; CDR3aa: CASNYGNTEAFF; CDR3nt: TGTGCTAGTAATTACGGGAACACTGAAGCTTTCTTT
v_gene: TRBV29-1; abundance: -; j_gene: TRBJ1-1; d_gene: -; CDR3aa: CSVATGMNTEAFF; CDR3nt: TGCAGCGTTGCGACAGGAATGAACACTGAAGCTTTCTTT
v_gene: TRBV20-1; abundance: -; j_gene: TRBJ2-1; d_gene: -; CDR3aa: CSALDNNRPYNEQFF; CDR3nt: TGCAGTGCACTAGATAACAACCGACCTTACAATGAGCAGTTCTTC
v_gene: TRBV15; abundance: -; j_gene: TRBJ1-2; d_gene: -; CDR3aa: CATRQIPERLRQYNGYTF; CDR3nt: TGTGCCACCAGGCAAATCCCAGAGAGGTTAAGGCAATACAATGGCTACACCTTC
v_gene: TRBV7-2; abundance: few; j_gene: TRBJ2-5; d_gene: TRBD2; CDR3aa: CASSFGGYIQETQYF; CDR3nt: TGTGCCAGCAGCTTCGGGGGGTATATCCAAGAGACCCAGTACTTC
v_gene: TRBV27; abundance: many; j_gene: TRBJ2-1; d_gene: -; CDR3aa: CASSYGHEQFF; CDR3nt: TGTGCCAGCAGTTATGGGCATGAGCAGTTCTTC